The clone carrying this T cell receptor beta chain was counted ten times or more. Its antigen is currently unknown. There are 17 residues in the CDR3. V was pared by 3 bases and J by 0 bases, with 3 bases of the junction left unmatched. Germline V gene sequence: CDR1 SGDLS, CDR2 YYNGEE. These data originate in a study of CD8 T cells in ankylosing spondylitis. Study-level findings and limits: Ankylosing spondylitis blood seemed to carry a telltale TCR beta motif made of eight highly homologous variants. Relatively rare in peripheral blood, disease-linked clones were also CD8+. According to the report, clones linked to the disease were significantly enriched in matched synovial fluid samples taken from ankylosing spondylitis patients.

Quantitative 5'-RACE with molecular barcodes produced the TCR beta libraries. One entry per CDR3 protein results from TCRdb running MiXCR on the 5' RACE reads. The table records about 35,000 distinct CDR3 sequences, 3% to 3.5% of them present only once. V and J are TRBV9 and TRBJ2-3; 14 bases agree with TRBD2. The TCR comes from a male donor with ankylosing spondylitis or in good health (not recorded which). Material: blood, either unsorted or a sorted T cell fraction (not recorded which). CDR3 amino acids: CASSEGLAGASTDTQYF. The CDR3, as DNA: TGTGCCAGCAGCGAGGGACTAGCGGGGGCTAGCACAGATACGCAGTATTTT.